Sequencing of this T cell receptor beta chain was carried out in a study of blood T cells in healthy people across ages. A word on this clonotype: Its specificity is unknown.

Regarding the study as a whole: TCR beta diversity per million T cells fell roughly linearly with age.

The V gene's germline CDR1 is DFQATT and CDR2 SNEGSKA (reference sequence). The CDR3 extends over 16 amino acids. V gave up 0 bases and J gave up 7 bases; unmatched junction bases: 12. A J-beta primer mix and a sample-barcoded 5' primer were used in a second PCR of roughly 6 to 11 cycles. TCRdb independently ran MiXCR on the 5' RACE reads; one entry per CDR3 protein. The sample holds 1.5 million to 2 million distinct CDR3 sequences, approximately 50% seen once. This chain links TRBV20-1 with TRBJ2-7; 10 bases map to TRBD2. The source material was blood. The sequence was collected from a woman in her forties in good health. The CDR3 DNA reads as TGCAGTGCTAGAGATGACGGTAGCGGGGGGTCCAATGAGCAGTACTTC. Amino acid sequence: CSARDDGSGGSNEQYF.